This TCR beta chain originates from a study of blood T cell repertoires in COVID-19. A word on this clone: The junction shows a germline mismatch at one end, possibly a read error.

Followed longitudinally, the Seattle patients had been enrolled during active infection. Sequencing used immunoSEQ multiplex PCR; TCRdb keeps in-frame clones, though not all of them. The table includes fewer than 200,000 clones, 85% detected once. CDR1 is LNHDA, CDR2 SQIVND, per germline (reference sequence). The CDR3 covers 15 residues. The chain uses TRBV19 and TRBJ2-3, with 9 bases that match TRBD2. The sample was peripheral blood. This TCR was recovered from an elderly woman with COVID-19, enrolled during active disease. In DNA, the CDR3 is TGTGCCAATAGTTCTTGGGGACTAGCTAGCGATACGCAGTATTTT. Amino acid sequence: CANSSWGLASDTQYF.